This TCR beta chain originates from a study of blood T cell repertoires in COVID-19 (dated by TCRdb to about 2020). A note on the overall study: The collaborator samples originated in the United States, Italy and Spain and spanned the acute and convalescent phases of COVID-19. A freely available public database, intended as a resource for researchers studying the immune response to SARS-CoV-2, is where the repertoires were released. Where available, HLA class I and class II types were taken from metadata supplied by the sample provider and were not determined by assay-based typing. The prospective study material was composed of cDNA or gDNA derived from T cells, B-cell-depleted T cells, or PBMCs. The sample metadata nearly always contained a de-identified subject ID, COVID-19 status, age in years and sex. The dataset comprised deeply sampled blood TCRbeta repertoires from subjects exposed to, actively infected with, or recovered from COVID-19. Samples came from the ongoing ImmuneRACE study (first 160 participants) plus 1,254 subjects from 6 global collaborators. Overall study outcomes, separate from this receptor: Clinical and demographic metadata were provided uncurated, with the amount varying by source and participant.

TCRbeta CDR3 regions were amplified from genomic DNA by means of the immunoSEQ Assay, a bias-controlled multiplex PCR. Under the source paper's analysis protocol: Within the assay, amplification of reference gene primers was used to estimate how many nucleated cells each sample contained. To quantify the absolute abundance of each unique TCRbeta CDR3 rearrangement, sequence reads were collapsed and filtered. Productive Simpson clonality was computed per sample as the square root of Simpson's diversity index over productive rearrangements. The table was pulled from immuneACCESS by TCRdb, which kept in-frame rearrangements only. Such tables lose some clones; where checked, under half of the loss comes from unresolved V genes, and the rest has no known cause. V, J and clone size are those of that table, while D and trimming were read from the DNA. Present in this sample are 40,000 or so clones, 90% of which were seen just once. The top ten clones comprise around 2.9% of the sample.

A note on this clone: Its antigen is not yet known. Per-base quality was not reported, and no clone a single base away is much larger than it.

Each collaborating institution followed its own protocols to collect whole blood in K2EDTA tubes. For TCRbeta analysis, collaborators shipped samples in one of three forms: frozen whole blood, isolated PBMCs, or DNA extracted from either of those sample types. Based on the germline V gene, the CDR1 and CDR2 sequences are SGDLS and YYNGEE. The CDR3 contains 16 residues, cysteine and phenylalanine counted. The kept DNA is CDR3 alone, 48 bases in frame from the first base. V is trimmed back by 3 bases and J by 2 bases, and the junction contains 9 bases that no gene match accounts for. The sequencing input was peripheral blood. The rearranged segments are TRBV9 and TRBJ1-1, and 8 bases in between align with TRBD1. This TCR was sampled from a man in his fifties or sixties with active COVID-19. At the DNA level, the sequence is TGTGCCAGCAGCGCCGGTCAGGGGGCGGGCAACACTGAAGCTTTCTTT. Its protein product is CASSAGQGAGNTEAFF.